These 20 T cell receptor beta chains were all obtained from the same sample, sequenced in a study of prognosis after radiotherapy for stage I lung cancer (dated by TCRdb to the early 2020s). Sequenced using an Illumina HiSeq 3000. Two rounds of multiplex PCR on genomic DNA were used to amplify the TCR beta CDR3 region. In the first PCR round, primers specific to each TRBV and TRBJ gene were used, and the primer sequences were filed in Chinese patent CN105087789A. TCRdb reprocessing: public reads trimmed at Q25 with fastp, clones called with MiXCR, in-frame beta chains kept. Identical CDR3 protein sequences are pooled into one entry, listed with their most common genes and DNA. This sample is represented by about 13,000 distinct CDR3 sequences; around 50% of them were singletons. The top ten clones comprise around a quarter of the sample. This material consisted of PBMCs, taken before or after stereotactic body radiation therapy (not recorded which). These receptors were taken from a donor at least 50 years old with non-small cell lung cancer.

The V and J genes are TRBV12-3 or TRBV12-4 and TRBJ2-5, with a weak D call TRBD2 (5 bases). The V gene lost 6 bases and the J gene lost 4 bases, with 15 bases spanning the gap. The CDR3 contains 14 residues. The DNA for the CDR3 is TGTGCCAGCAGCCCCCGGACCCGGGGAGAGACCCAGTACTTC. Protein: CASSPRTRGETQYF.

This clonotype turned up a few times. The genes are TRBV6-1 and TRBJ2-2; TRBD1 agrees at 8 bases. CDR3 length: 15 amino acids. V lost 8 bases and J lost 3; bases outside the gene matches: 8. Germline V gene sequence: CDR1 MNHNS, CDR2 SASEGT. The CDR3 DNA reads TGTGCCAGCCAAGAAGAGGACAGGGACACCGGGGAGCTGTTTTTT. This codes for CASQEEDRDTGELFF.

Worth noting for this clonotype: It is likely a read error: a sequence one base away is far more abundant. V is TRBV27 and J is TRBJ2-1; 9 positions agree with TRBD2. This CDR3 comprises 15 residues. Per the germline V gene, CDR1 is MNHEY and CDR2 is SMNVEV (reference sequence). After removal of 6 bases from V and 3 bases from J, the junction contained 6 bases not matched to a gene. DNA for the CDR3: TGTGCCAGCAGCGCACGACTAGCGGACTACAATGAGCAGTTCTTC. Protein: CASSARLADYNEQFF.

This chain uses TRBV9 with TRBJ1-3, with D possibly matching TRBD1 (5 bases). CDR3 length equals 18 residues. Germline V lookup: CDR1 SGDLS, CDR2 YYNGEE. Trimming took off 4 bases at V and 1 base at J, with 21 bases between the two ends. DNA for the CDR3: TGTGCCAGCAGCCGCCAGGGTTATAGAAAACGGTCTGGAAACACCATATATTTT. It yields the protein CASSRQGYRKRSGNTIYF. The full variable domain, its missing parts supplied by reference TRBV9 and TRBJ1-3, is DSGVTQTPKHLITATGQRVTLRCSPRSGDLSVYWYQQSLDQGLQFLIQYYNGEERAKGNILERFSAQQFPDLHSELNLSSLELGDSALYFCASSRQGYRKRSGNTIYFGEGSWLTVV.

As concerns this clonotype: A far larger clone is a single base away, which makes a read error likely. The chain carries TRBV7-8 and TRBJ2-5; tentatively, D is TRBD2 (5 bases). This CDR3 spans 14 amino acids. The germline V gene has CDR1 SGHVS and CDR2 FQNEAQ. Deletions cut 3 bases from V and 0 bases from J, with 8 bases between. The CDR3 nucleotides read TGTGCCAGCAGCTTGGGGAGTTACCAAGAGACCCAGTACTTC. This codes for CASSLGSYQETQYF.

CDR3 DNA sequence: TGTGCCAGCTCACCCGACAGGGGGAACACCGGGGAGCTGTTTTTT. Residues: CASSPDRGNTGELFF. The chain is built from TRBV18 and TRBJ2-2, with 8 nucleotides matching TRBD1. Germline lookup yields CDR1 KGHSH and CDR2 LQKENI. This CDR3 has 15 residues. Losses at the gene ends were 3 bases for V and 1 base for J; bases not matched to a gene: 1.

This clonotype is medium-sized by share. This chain uses TRBV24-1 with TRBJ1-6; D gene uncertain. Germline V gene sequence: CDR1 KGHDR, CDR2 SFDVKD. Trimming stripped 4 bases from V and 4 bases from J, with 13 bases between. The CDR3 contains 16 residues. For the CDR3, the DNA is TGTGCCACCAGTGACCCAGATCCGGGGTATAATTCACCCCTCCACTTT. Residues: CATSDPDPGYNSPLHF.

This clonotype was recorded once. This likely traces to a read error, being one base from a far larger clone. The V gene is TRBV6-4, the J gene TRBJ1-5; unclear D gene. The CDR3 contains 14 residues. The V gene's germline CDR1 is MRHNA and CDR2 SNTAGT. Trimming took 7 bases from V and 2 from J, leaving 12 bases between them. The CDR3 DNA sequence: TGTGCCAGCAACACGAGCGGGCGCAATCAGCCCCAGCATTTT. Amino acids: CASNTSGRNQPQHF.

With regard to this clonotype: The junction departs from germline at one end; a sequencing error may be responsible. The V gene is TRBV6-8, the J gene TRBJ1-5; possibly TRBD1 for D (5 bases). CDR1 and CDR2 from the germline V gene are MNHGY and SAAAGT. The length of the CDR3 is 12 residues. CDR3 sequence reads: CQHGGSNQPQHF. In DNA, the CDR3 is TGCCAGCATGGGGGGAGCAATCAGCCCCAGCATTTT.

Note on this clonotype: A far larger clone differs by one base, so this is likely a read error. The chain employs TRBV7-9 and TRBJ2-2, with D perhaps matching TRBD2 (6 bases). The CDR3 is 12 residues long. Germline CDR1 reads SEHNR; CDR2 reads FQNEAQ (reference sequence). As DNA, the CDR3 is TGTGCCAGCAGCACGTATGGCGGGGAGCGGTTTTTT. Its protein product is CASSTYGGERFF.

CDR3 nucleotides: TGTGCCAGCAGCAGAACGCTAGATACGCAGTATTTT. This encodes CASSRTLDTQYF. The V call is TRBV7-2, the J call TRBJ2-3; no clear D. CDR3 length: 12 residues. Trimming took 5 bases from V and 5 from J, leaving 8 bases between them. In germline, CDR1 is SGHTA, CDR2 FQGNSA.

By proportion, this clonotype is medium-sized. This sequence joins TRBV6-2 or TRBV6-3 and TRBJ2-7; D call uncertain. Trimming took off 5 bases at V and 2 bases at J, with 10 bases between the two ends. Germline CDR1 MNHEY, CDR2 SVGEGT. This CDR3 has 13 amino acids. The CDR3 spells CASSVTFTYEQYF. In DNA, the CDR3 is TGTGCCAGCAGTGTTACCTTCACCTACGAGCAGTACTTC.

In its sample, this clonotype is medium-sized. CDR3 DNA: TGTGCTAGTGCCTCGGGACAGGGTGACAATGAGCAGTTCTTC. This gives the protein CASASGQGDNEQFF. This chain links TRBV12-5 with TRBJ2-1, with 9 bases identical to TRBD1. V lost 7 bases, J lost 5 bases, and 6 bases stayed unmatched. CDR1 is LGHNT, CDR2 FRNRAP, per germline. CDR3 size: 14 residues.

This clonotype was detected many times. The genes are TRBV6-2 or TRBV6-3 and TRBJ2-4; weak D call: TRBD1 (5 bases). CDR3 length: 14 amino acids. V dropped 4 bases and J dropped 3 bases, with 10 bases sitting between them. Germline assignment: CDR1 MNHEY and CDR2 SVGEGT. This CDR3 reads CASSSGIVKNIQYF. Here the CDR3 DNA reads TGTGCCAGCAGTTCAGGGATTGTCAAAAACATTCAGTACTTC.

Remarks on this clonotype: Only one base separates this from a far larger clonotype, so it likely reflects a read error. As the CDR3 is not closed by the conserved phenylalanine or tryptophan, this likely results from a read error. The chain recombines TRBV28 with TRBJ1-1; tentative D call: TRBD1 (5 bases). Germline CDR1 MDHEN, CDR2 SYDVKM. The CDR3 runs 13 residues. Between the trimmed V and J ends, which lost 5 bases and 2 bases, there was a span of 9 bases. The CDR3 protein is CASSQQVNTEAFL. The CDR3 coding sequence is TGTGCCAGCAGTCAACAGGTAAACACTGAAGCTTTCCTT.

V and J are TRBV30 and TRBJ2-5, with D possibly matching TRBD2 (6 bases). Germline V CDR1 and CDR2: GTSNPN, SVGIG (reference sequence). V lost 0 bases and J 1 base, leaving 15 bases between the germline ends. The CDR3 totals 16 residues. CDR3 amino acids: CAWSVRRGGRQETQYF. In nucleotides, the CDR3 is TGTGCCTGGAGTGTACGCAGAGGAGGGCGCCAAGAGACCCAGTACTTC. The full variable domain, with the rest looked up from reference TRBV30 and TRBJ2-5, is SQTIHQWPATLVQPVGSPLSLECTVEGTSNPNLYWYRQAAGRGLQLLFYSVGIGQISSEVPQNLSASRPQDRQFILSSKKLLLSDSGFYLCAWSVRRGGRQETQYFGPGTRLLVL.

This clonotype occurred many times. V usage is TRBV7-9 and J usage is TRBJ2-3; unclear D gene. From germline, CDR1 is SEHNR and CDR2 FQNEAQ (reference sequence). CDR3 length: 12 amino acids. V lost 1 base, J lost 4 bases, and 3 bases lay in between. As DNA, the CDR3 is TGTGCCAGCAGCTTAGGGGCAGATACGCAGTATTTT. Its translation: CASSLGADTQYF. The full variable domain, rest sourced from reference TRBV7-9 and TRBJ2-3, is DTGVSQNPRHKITKRGQNVTFRCDPISEHNRLYWYRQTLGQGPEFLTYFQNEAQLEKSRLLSDRFSAERPKGSFSTLEIQRTEQGDSAMYLCASSLGADTQYFGPGTRLTVL.

Comment on this clonotype: A far more abundant clone sits one base away, making this likely a read error. It is unclear where the CDR3 begins or ends on the DNA, so no DNA is shown, and the CDR3 is as TCRdb lists it. J is TRBJ2-1 and V is TRBV6-6; TRBD2, the table's D call, lacks a check against the DNA. A total of 16 residues make up the CDR3, ends included. Germline V CDR1 and CDR2: MNHNY, SVGAGI (reference sequence). The CDR3 protein is CASTVWGVGSYNEKFF.

The table lists this clonotype with a few counts. The gene calls are TRBV7-6 and TRBJ2-2; possible D gene TRBD2, 6 bases. CDR3 length equals 17 residues. The V end was cut by 7 bases, the J end by 4 bases, with 22 bases between. Germline lookup yields CDR1 SGHVS and CDR2 FNYEAQ. The CDR3 DNA reads as TGTGCCAGCACCGATAAACTGGGGGGAAGCACCACCGGGGAGCTGTTTTTT. Amino acid sequence: CASTDKLGGSTTGELFF.

The chain uses TRBV5-1 and TRBJ2-5; TRBD2 matches at 13 bases. The CDR3 totals 16 residues. Per germline, CDR1 SGHRS and CDR2 YFSETQ. Unmatched junction bases numbered 4, after V lost 0 bases and J lost 5 bases. CDR3 bases: TGCGCCAGCAGCTTGGGGACTAGCGGGAGCGAGGAGACCCAGTACTTC. It yields the protein CASSLGTSGSEETQYF.